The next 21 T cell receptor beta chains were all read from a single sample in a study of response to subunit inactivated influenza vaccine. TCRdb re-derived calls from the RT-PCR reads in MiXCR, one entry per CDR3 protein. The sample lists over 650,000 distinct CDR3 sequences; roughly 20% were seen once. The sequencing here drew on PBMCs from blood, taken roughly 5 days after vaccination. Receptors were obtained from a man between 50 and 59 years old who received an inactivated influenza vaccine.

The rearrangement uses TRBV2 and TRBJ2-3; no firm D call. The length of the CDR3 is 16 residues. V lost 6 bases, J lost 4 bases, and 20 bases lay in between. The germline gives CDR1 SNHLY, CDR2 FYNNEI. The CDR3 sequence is CASRLRASIDADTQYF. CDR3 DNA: TGTGCCAGCAGATTACGGGCCTCGATAGACGCAGATACGCAGTATTTT.

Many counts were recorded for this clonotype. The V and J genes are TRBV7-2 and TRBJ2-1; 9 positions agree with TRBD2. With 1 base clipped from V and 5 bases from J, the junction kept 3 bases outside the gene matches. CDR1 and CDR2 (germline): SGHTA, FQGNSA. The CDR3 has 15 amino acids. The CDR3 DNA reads TGTGCCAGCAGCTTAGTGGCTAGCGGGAACAATGAGCAGTTCTTC. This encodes CASSLVASGNNEQFF.

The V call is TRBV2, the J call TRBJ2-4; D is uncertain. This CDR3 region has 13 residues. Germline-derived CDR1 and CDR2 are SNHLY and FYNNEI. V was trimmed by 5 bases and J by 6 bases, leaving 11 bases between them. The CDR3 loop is CASSSAVGNIQYF. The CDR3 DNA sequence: TGTGCCAGCAGTTCCGCGGTCGGAAACATTCAGTACTTC.

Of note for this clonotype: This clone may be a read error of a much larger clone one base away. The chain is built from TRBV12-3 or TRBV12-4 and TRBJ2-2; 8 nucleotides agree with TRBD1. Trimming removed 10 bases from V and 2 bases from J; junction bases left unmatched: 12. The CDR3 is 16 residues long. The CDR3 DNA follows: TGTGCCAACAGGCGCCAGGGGGCGTACAACACCGGGGAGCTGTTTTTT. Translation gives CANRRQGAYNTGELFF.

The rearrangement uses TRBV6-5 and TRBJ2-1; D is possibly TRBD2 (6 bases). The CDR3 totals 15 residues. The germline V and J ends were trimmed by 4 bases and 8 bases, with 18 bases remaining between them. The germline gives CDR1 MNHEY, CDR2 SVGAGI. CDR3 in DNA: TGTGCCAGCAGTTCGGGACTCGGATGGGAGCATGAGCAGTTCTTC. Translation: CASSSGLGWEHEQFF.

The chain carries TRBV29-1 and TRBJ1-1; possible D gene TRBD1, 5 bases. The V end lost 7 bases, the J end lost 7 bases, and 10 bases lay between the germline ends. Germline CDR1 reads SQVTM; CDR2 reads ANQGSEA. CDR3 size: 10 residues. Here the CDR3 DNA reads TGCAGCGCGGGACGAGGTGAAGCTTTCTTT. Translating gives CSAGRGEAFF.

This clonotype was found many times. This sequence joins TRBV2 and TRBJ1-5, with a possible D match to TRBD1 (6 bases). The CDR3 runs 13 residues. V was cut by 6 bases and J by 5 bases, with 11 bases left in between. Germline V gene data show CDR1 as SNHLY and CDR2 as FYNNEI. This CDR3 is CASRQGRDQPQHF. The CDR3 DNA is TGTGCCAGCAGACAGGGAAGGGATCAGCCCCAGCATTTT.

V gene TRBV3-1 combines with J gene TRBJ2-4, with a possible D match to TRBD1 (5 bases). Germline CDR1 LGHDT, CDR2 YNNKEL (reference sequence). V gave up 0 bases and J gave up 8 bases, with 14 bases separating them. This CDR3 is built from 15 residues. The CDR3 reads CASSQDTDQGDIQYF. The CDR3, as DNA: TGTGCCAGCAGCCAAGATACAGACCAAGGGGACATTCAGTACTTC.

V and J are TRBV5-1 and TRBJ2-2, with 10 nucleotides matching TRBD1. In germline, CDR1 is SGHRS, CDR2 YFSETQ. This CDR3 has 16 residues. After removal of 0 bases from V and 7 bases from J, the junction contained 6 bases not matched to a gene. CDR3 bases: TGCGCCAGCAGCTTGGCCAAGGACAGGGGGTACGGGGAGCTGTTTTTT. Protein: CASSLAKDRGYGELFF. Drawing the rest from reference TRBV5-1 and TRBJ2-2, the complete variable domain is KAGVTQTPRYLIKTRGQQVTLSCSPISGHRSVSWYQQTPGQGLQFLFEYFSETQRNKGNFPGRFSGRQFSNSRSEMNVSTLELGDSALYLCASSLAKDRGYGELFFGEGSRLTVL.

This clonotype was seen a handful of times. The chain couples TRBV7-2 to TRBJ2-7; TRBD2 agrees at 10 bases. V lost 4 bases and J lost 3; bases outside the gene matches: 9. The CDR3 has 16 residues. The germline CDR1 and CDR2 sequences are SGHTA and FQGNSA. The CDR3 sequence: CASSSPVSGRRYEQYF. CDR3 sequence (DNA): TGTGCCAGCAGCTCGCCCGTTAGCGGGAGGCGCTACGAGCAGTACTTC.

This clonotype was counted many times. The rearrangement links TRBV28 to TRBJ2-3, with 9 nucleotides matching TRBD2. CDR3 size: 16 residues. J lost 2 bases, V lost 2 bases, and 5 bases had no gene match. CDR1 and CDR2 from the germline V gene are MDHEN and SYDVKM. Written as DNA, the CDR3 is TGTGCCAGCAGTTTAAATAGCGGGGGTTTCACAGATACGCAGTATTTT. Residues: CASSLNSGGFTDTQYF. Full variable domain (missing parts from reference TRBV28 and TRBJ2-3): DVKVTQSSRYLVKRTGEKVFLECVQDMDHENMFWYRQDPGLGLRLIYFSYDVKMKEKGDIPEGYSVSREKKERFSLILESASTNQTSMYLCASSLNSGGFTDTQYFGPGTRLTVL.

The CDR3 sequence is CSVDRIGGNTGELFF. In nucleotides, the CDR3 is TGCAGCGTTGATAGGATCGGGGGGAACACCGGGGAGCTGTTTTTT. The gene calls are TRBV29-1 and TRBJ2-2, with D possibly matching TRBD2 (6 bases). With 3 bases removed from V and 1 base from J, the gap between germline ends came to 12 bases. CDR3 length: 15 amino acids. Germline V gene lookup returns CDR1 SQVTM and CDR2 ANQGSEA.

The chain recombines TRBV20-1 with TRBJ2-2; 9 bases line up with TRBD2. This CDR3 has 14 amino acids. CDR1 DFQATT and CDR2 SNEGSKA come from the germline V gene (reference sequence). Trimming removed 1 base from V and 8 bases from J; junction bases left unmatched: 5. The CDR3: CSARGPSGIGELFF. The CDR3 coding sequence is TGCAGTGCTAGAGGGCCTAGCGGGATAGGGGAGCTGTTTTTT.

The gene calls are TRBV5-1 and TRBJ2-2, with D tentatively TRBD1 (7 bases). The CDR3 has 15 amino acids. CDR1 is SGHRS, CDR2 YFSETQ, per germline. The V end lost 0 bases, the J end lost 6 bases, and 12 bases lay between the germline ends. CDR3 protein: CASSLATGRSGELFF. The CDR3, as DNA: TGCGCCAGCAGCTTGGCGACAGGGAGGTCCGGGGAGCTGTTTTTT.

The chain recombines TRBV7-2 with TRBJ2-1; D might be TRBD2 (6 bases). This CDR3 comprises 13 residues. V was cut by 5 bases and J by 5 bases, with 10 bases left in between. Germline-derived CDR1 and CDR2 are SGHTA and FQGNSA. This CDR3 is CASSQGLHNEQFF. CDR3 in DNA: TGTGCCAGCAGCCAGGGACTGCACAATGAGCAGTTCTTC.

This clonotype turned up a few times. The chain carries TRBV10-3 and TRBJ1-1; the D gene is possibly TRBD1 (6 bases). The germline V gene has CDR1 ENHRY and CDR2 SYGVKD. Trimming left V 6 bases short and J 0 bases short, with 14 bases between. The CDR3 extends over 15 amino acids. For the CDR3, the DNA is TGTGCCATCAGACTACACCGGGACATGAACACTGAAGCTTTCTTT. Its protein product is CAIRLHRDMNTEAFF.

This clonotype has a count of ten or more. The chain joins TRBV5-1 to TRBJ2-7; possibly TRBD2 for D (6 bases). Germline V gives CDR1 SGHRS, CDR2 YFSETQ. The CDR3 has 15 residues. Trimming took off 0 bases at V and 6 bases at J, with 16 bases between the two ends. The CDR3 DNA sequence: TGCGCCAGCAGCTTGGAGGGCAGGAAACTAGCCGAGCAGTACTTC. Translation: CASSLEGRKLAEQYF.

The CDR3 region is CAWTKGYSNQPQHF. The CDR3 DNA reads TGTGCCTGGACCAAGGGATATAGCAATCAGCCCCAGCATTTT. The chain has TRBV30 and TRBJ1-5; D gene unclear. V was trimmed by 4 bases and J by 0 bases, leaving 10 bases between them. The length of the CDR3 is 14 residues. Germline V gene data show CDR1 as GTSNPN and CDR2 as SVGIG (reference sequence). The whole variable domain, remainder taken from reference TRBV30 and TRBJ1-5, is SQTIHQWPATLVQPVGSPLSLECTVEGTSNPNLYWYRQAAGRGLQLLFYSVGIGQISSEVPQNLSASRPQDRQFILSSKKLLLSDSGFYLCAWTKGYSNQPQHFGDGTRLSIL.

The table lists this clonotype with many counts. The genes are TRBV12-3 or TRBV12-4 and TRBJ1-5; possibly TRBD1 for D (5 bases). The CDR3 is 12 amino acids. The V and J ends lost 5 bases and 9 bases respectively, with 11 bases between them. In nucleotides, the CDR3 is TGTGCCAGCAGTGGGGACGGCCGGCCCCAGCATTTT. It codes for CASSGDGRPQHF.

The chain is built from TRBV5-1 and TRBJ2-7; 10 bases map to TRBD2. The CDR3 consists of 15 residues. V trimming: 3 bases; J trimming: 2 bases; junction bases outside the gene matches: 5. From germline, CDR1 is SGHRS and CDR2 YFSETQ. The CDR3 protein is CASSSTSGTAYEQYF. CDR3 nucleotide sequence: TGCGCCAGCAGCTCAACTAGCGGGACAGCCTACGAGCAGTACTTC.

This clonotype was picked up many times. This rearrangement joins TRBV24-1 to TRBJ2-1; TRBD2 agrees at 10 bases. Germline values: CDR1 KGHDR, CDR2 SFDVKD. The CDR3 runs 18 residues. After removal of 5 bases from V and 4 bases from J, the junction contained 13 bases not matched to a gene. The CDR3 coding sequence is TGTGCCACCAGTGGCAGGGGGCAAGGGACTAGCGCTTACAATGAGCAGTTCTTC. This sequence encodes CATSGRGQGTSAYNEQFF.